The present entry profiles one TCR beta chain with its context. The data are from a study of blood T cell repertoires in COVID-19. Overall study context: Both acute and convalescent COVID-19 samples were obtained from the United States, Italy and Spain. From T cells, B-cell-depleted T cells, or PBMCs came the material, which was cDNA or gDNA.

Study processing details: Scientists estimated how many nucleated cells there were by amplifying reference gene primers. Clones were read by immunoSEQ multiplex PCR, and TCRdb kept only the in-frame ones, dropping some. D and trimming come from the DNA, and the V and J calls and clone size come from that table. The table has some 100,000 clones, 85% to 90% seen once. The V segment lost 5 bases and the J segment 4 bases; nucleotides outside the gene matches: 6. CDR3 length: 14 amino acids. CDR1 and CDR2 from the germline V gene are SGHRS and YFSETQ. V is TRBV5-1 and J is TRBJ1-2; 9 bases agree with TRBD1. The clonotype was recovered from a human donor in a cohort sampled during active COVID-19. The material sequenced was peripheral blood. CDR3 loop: CASRQGAEGYGYTF. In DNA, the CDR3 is TGCGCCAGCAGACAGGGGGCGGAGGGCTATGGCTACACCTTC. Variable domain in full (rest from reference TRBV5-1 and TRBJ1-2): KAGVTQTPRYLIKTRGQQVTLSCSPISGHRSVSWYQQTPGQGLQFLFEYFSETQRNKGNFPGRFSGRQFSNSRSEMNVSTLELGDSALYLCASRQGAEGYGYTFGSGTRLTVV.